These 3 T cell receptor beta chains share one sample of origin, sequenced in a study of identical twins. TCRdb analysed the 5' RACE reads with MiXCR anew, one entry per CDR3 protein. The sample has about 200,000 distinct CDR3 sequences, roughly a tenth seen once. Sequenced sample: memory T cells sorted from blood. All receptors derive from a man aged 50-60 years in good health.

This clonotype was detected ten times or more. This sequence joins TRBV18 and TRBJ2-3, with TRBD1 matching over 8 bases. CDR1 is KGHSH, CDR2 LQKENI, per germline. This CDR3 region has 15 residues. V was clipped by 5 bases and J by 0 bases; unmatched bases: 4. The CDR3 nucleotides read TGTGCCAGCTCAGGGACAGGAGCTAGCACAGATACGCAGTATTTT. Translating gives CASSGTGASTDTQYF.

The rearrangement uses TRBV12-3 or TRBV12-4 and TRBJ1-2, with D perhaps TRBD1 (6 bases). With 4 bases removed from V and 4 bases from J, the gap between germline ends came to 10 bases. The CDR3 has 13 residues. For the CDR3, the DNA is TGTGCCAGCAGTTGGGACATTTCCTATGGCTACACCTTC. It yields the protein CASSWDISYGYTF.

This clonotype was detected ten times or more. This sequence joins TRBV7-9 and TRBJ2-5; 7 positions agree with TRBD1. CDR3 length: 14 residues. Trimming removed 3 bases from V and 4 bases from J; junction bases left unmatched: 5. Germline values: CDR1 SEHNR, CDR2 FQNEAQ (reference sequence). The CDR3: CASSFEGARETQYF. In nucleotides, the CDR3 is TGTGCCAGCAGCTTCGAGGGGGCGCGAGAGACCCAGTACTTC. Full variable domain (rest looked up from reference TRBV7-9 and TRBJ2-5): DTGVSQNPRHKITKRGQNVTFRCDPISEHNRLYWYRQTLGQGPEFLTYFQNEAQLEKSRLLSDRFSAERPKGSFSTLEIQRTEQGDSAMYLCASSFEGARETQYFGPGTRLLVL.